The clone carrying this T cell receptor (beta chain) was seen at least ten times. Its matching antigen is unknown. During its preparation, the TCRbeta library received unique molecular identifiers. TCRdb used MiXCR to reprocess the PCR reads, holding one entry per CDR3 protein. The table includes approximately 630,000 distinct CDR3 sequences, less than 15% detected once. The data are from a study of T-cell reconstitution after alpha-beta-depleted transplantation in children. Trimming removed 5 bases from V and 4 bases from J, with 12 bases in between. In germline, CDR1 is LGHDT, CDR2 YNNKEL (reference sequence). This CDR3 comprises 14 residues. Study results and limitations: The authors attributed T-cell counts and diversity one year after transplant mostly to newly produced T cells. Reportedly, roughly two months post-transplant, alpha-beta T cells arose from several hundred expanded graft clones.

The sample in question was PBMCs, obtained before TCRalphabeta/CD19-depleted stem cell transplant. The chain combines TRBV3-1 with TRBJ2-1; tentatively, D is TRBD2 (6 bases). The sequence derives from a girl aged 2-10 years with congenital amegakaryocytic thrombocytopenia, due to receive a stem cell transplant. DNA for the CDR3: TGTGCCAGCAGCTCTAGGACTACATACAATGAGCAGTTCTTC. Residues: CASSSRTTYNEQFF.